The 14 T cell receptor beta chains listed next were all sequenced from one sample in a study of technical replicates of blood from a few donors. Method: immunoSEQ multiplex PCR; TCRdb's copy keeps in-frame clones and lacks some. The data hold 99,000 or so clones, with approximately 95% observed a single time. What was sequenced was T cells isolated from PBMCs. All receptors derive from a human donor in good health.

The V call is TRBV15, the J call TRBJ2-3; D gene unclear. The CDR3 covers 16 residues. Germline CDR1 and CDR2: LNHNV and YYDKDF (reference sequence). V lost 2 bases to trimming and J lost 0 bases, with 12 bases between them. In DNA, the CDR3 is TGTGCCACCAGCAGAACTGCCGGTAGTAGCACAGATACGCAGTATTTT. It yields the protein CATSRTAGSSTDTQYF.

Here the CDR3 reads CASSRAGELFF. The CDR3 nucleotides read TGTGCCAGCAGCCGCGCCGGGGAGCTGTTTTTT. The chain has TRBV6-6 and TRBJ2-2; the D is unclear. Deletions cut 6 bases from V and 6 bases from J, with 5 bases between. Germline V CDR1 and CDR2: MNHNY, SVGAGI (reference sequence). This CDR3 has 11 residues.

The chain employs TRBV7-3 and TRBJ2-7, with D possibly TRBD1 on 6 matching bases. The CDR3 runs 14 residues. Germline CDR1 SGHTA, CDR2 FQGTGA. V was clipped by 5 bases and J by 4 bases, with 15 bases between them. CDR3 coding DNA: TGTGCCAGCAGCCCTACAGGGTTTGGGTACGAGCAGTACTTC. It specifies CASSPTGFGYEQYF.

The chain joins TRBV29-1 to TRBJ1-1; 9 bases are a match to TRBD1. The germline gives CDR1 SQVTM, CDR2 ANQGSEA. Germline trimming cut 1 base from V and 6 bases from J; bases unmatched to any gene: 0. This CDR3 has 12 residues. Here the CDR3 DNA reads TGCAGCGTTGAAGGGACAGGGGCTGAAGCTTTCTTT. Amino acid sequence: CSVEGTGAEAFF.

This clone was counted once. Here the CDR3 reads CASSIGGPRGTIYF. Written as DNA, the CDR3 is TGTGCCAGTAGTATCGGCGGACCCCGGGGCACCATATATTTT. This rearrangement joins TRBV19 to TRBJ1-3, with D unresolved. Germline CDR1 is LNHDA and CDR2 is SQIVND (reference sequence). The CDR3 consists of 14 residues. Trimming left V 3 bases short and J 9 bases short, with 15 bases between. The full variable domain, with the rest looked up from reference TRBV19 and TRBJ1-3, is DGGITQSPKYLFRKEGQNVTLSCEQNLNHDAMYWYRQDPGQGLRLIYYSQIVNDFQKGDIAEGYSVSREKKESFPLTVTSAQKNPTAFYLCASSIGGPRGTIYFGEGSWLTVV.

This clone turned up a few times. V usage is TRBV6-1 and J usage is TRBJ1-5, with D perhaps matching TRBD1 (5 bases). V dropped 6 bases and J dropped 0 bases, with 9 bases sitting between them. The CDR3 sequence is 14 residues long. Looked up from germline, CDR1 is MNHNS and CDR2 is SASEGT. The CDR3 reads CASRVRDSNQPQHF. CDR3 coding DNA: TGTGCCAGCAGGGTCAGGGATAGCAATCAGCCCCAGCATTTT.

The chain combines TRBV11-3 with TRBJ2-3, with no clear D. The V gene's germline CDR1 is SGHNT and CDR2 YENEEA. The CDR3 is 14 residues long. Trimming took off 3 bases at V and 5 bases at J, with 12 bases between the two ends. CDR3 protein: CASSLNRLVDTQYF. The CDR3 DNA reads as TGTGCCAGCAGCTTGAATAGATTGGTAGATACGCAGTATTTT.

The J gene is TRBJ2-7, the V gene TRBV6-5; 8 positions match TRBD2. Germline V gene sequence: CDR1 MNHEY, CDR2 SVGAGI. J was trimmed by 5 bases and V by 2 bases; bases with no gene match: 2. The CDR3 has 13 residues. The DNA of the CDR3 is TGTGCCAGCAGTTACCAGACTAGCGACGAGCAGTACTTC. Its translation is CASSYQTSDEQYF.

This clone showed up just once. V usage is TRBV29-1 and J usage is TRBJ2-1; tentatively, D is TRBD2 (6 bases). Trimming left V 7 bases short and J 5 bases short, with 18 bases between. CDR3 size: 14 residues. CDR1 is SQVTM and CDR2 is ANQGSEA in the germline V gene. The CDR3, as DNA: TGCAGCGGGGAAAGCGGGTTAGACAACAATGAGCAGTTCTTC. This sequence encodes CSGESGLDNNEQFF.

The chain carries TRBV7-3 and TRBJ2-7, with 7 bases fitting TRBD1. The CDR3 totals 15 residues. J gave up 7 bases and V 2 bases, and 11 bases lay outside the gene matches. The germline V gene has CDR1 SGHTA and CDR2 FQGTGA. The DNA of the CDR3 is TGTGCCAGCAGCTTAGAGGGACAGCCGACCCGGGAGCAGTACTTC. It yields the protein CASSLEGQPTREQYF.

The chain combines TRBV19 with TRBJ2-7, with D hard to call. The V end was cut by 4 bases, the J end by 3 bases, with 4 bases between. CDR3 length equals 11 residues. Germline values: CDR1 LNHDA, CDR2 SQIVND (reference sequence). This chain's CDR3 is CASSTGYEQYF. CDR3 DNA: TGTGCCAGTAGTACCGGCTACGAGCAGTACTTC. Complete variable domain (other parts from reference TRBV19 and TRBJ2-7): DGGITQSPKYLFRKEGQNVTLSCEQNLNHDAMYWYRQDPGQGLRLIYYSQIVNDFQKGDIAEGYSVSREKKESFPLTVTSAQKNPTAFYLCASSTGYEQYFGPGTRLTVT.

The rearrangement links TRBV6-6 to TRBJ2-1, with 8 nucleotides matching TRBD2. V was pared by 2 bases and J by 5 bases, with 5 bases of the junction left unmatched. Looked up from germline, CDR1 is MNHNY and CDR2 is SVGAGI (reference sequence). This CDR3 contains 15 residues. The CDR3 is CASSYREGVDNEQFF. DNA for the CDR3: TGTGCCAGCAGTTACCGGGAGGGAGTCGACAATGAGCAGTTCTTC.

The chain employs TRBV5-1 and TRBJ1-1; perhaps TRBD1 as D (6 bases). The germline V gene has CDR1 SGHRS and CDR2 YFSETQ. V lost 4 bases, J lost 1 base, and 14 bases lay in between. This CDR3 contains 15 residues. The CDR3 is CASSHRQDRNTEAFF. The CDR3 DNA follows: TGCGCCAGCAGCCATAGACAGGACCGGAACACTGAAGCTTTCTTT.

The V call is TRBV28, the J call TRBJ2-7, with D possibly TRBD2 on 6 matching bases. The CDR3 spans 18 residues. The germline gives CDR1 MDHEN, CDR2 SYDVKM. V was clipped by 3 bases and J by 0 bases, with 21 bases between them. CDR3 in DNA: TGTGCCAGCAGTTTCCCCCCGGGGCTAGCGATCAGCTCCTACGAGCAGTACTTC. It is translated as CASSFPPGLAISSYEQYF.